Sample share makes the clone carrying this T cell receptor beta chain medium-sized (0.01 to 0.1%). Assay: immunoSEQ multiplex PCR; the TCRdb copy retains only in-frame clones and omits some. The sample yields approximately 62,000 clones, around 92% seen once. Trimming at V came to 6 bases and at J to 1 base, leaving 2 bases not matched to a gene. The CDR3 totals 13 residues. Germline CDR1 ENHRY, CDR2 SYGVKD. This sample is part of a study of OX40 agonist ivuxolimab in advanced cancers. The wider study: Partial responses were achieved by three patients, one with hepatocellular carcinoma and two with cutaneous melanoma.

The chain carries TRBV10-3 and TRBJ2-5; 7 nucleotides match TRBD1. The sequence came from an adult with an advanced solid tumor such as melanoma, head and neck, liver or kidney cancer. Sequencing was performed on CD4+ or CD8+ T cells sorted from blood, taken in a trial of the OX40 agonist ivuxolimab. The CDR3 DNA reads as TGTGCCATCAGAGGGACAGTCCAAGAGACCCAGTACTTC. It encodes CAIRGTVQETQYF.